Presented here are 32 T cell receptor beta chains from one specimen sequenced in a study of metastatic and nonmetastatic thyroid tumors (dated by TCRdb to the early 2020s). No treatment had been received by any patient before thyroid surgery. The library was obtained by PCR. The sequencer listed for this sample is Illumina HiSeq 4000. In-frame beta chains were kept once TCRdb had trimmed the public reads at Q25 with fastp and called clones with MiXCR. Counted in this sample were tens of thousands of clones; 24% of them appeared once. The biggest ten clones account for 6.4% of the sample. The specimen sequenced was tumor tissue. The receptors originated from a female donor with papillary thyroid cancer or a benign thyroid nodule (not recorded which). Some clones in this sample may be carry-over from other donors' samples.

This clone is classed as medium-sized (0.01 to 0.1%). V and J are TRBV5-1 and TRBJ1-6; possible D gene TRBD1, 6 bases. Trimming left V 1 base short and J 5 bases short, with 10 bases between. Germline CDR1 is SGHRS and CDR2 is YFSETQ. The CDR3 spans 15 residues. The DNA for the CDR3 is TGCGCCAGCAGCTTGCGGGGACAAGATAATTCACCCCTCCACTTT. Translated, it gives CASSLRGQDNSPLHF.

The chain combines TRBV5-4 with TRBJ1-1; 7 bases match TRBD1. Germline values: CDR1 SGHNT, CDR2 YYREEE (reference sequence). Trimming at V came to 3 bases and at J to 2 bases, leaving 10 bases not matched to a gene. This CDR3 has 16 amino acids. The CDR3 DNA is TGTGCCAGCAGCTGGTGGGGTAGGGGGCCTAACACTGAAGCTTTCTTT. It is translated as CASSWWGRGPNTEAFF.

The table lists this clone with many counts. The V call is TRBV7-9, the J call TRBJ2-5; TRBD1 or TRBD2 may be the D gene (6 bases each). CDR1 is SEHNR, CDR2 FQNEAQ, per germline (reference sequence). The CDR3 covers 16 residues. Trimming left V 2 bases short and J 2 bases short, with 15 bases between. The CDR3 is CASSLRGRQGQETQYF. For the CDR3, the DNA is TGTGCCAGCAGCTTACGGGGGCGTCAGGGACAAGAGACCCAGTACTTC.

The rearrangement links TRBV18 to TRBJ2-7; 9 nucleotides agree with TRBD2. The V gene's germline CDR1 is KGHSH and CDR2 LQKENI. The V and J ends lost 3 bases and 5 bases, in that order; junction bases with no gene match: 5. The CDR3 is 14 amino acids. CDR3 sequence reads: CASSPYSGGDEQYF. The CDR3 DNA is TGTGCCAGCTCACCCTATAGCGGGGGAGACGAGCAGTACTTC.

This clone was seen only a few times. At one end the junction does not follow the germline gene, possibly because of a read error. The chain couples TRBV6-1 to TRBJ2-3; possibly TRBD2 for D (6 bases). In germline, CDR1 is MNHNS, CDR2 SASEGT. This CDR3 contains 12 residues. Here the CDR3 reads CASTGGIDTQYF. For the CDR3, the DNA is TGCGCCAGCACCGGGGGAATAGATACGCAGTATTTT.

By share, this clone ranks as medium-sized. The sample carries other DNA sequences with the same CDR3. V gene TRBV6-1 combines with J gene TRBJ2-3; a possible D gene is TRBD2 (6 bases). The CDR3 runs to 13 residues. In germline, CDR1 is MNHNS, CDR2 SASEGT. V lost 1 base and J lost 4, with 6 bases in between. CDR3 nucleotide sequence: TGTGCCAGCAGTGAAGGCGGGGCAGATACGCAGTATTTT. This codes for CASSEGGADTQYF.

The chain recombines TRBV9 with TRBJ1-1, with 7 bases matching TRBD1. The CDR3 runs to 16 residues. Germline trimming cut 0 bases from V and 3 bases from J; bases unmatched to any gene: 8. Germline values: CDR1 SGDLS, CDR2 YYNGEE. The CDR3 region is CASSVDPTGDHTEAFF. CDR3 nucleotides: TGTGCCAGCAGCGTAGACCCAACAGGGGACCACACTGAAGCTTTCTTT. The full variable domain, completed using reference TRBV9 and TRBJ1-1, is DSGVTQTPKHLITATGQRVTLRCSPRSGDLSVYWYQQSLDQGLQFLIQYYNGEERAKGNILERFSAQQFPDLHSELNLSSLELGDSALYFCASSVDPTGDHTEAFFGQGTRLTVV.

This clone was found many times. A clone one base away is much larger, so this may be a read error. J is TRBJ2-1 and V is TRBV27, with D possibly TRBD2 on 6 matching bases. The CDR3 sequence is 17 residues long. CDR1 and CDR2 (germline): MNHEY, SMNVEV (reference sequence). The CDR3 is CVSSTWAGSKSYNEQFF. The CDR3 DNA follows: TGTGTCAGCAGTACCTGGGCGGGAAGCAAGTCCTACAATGAGCAGTTCTTC.

This clone was detected ten times or more. The conserved final phenylalanine or tryptophan is absent from the CDR3, which likely points to a read error. The chain joins TRBV6-1 to TRBJ2-1, with D uncertain. Germline CDR1 reads MNHNS; CDR2 reads SASEGT. The CDR3 sequence is 12 residues long. CDR3 DNA: TGTGCCAGCGCTGACTCCTACAATGGGCAGTTCTCC. Protein: CASADSYNGQFS.

The chain combines TRBV11-2 with TRBJ1-1; D is possibly TRBD1 (5 bases). V lost 7 bases and J lost 6, with 15 bases in between. Germline assignment: CDR1 SGHAT and CDR2 FQNNGV. This CDR3 has 13 amino acids. CDR3 DNA: TGTGCCAGCACATCAGGGTTTTGGTCTGAAGCTTTCTTT. It codes for CASTSGFWSEAFF.

This clone appeared many times. This sequence joins TRBV20-1 and TRBJ1-1; D call uncertain. Trimming shortened V by 5 bases and J by 4 bases, and 11 bases separated the two germline ends. CDR3 length equals 12 residues. From germline, CDR1 is DFQATT and CDR2 SNEGSKA (reference sequence). The CDR3: CSAVRSSTEAFF. For the CDR3, the DNA is TGCAGTGCTGTCAGGTCGAGCACTGAAGCTTTCTTT.

V and J are TRBV4-1 and TRBJ2-3; D is unclear. Trimming pared 1 base from V and 1 base from J, leaving 18 bases between. This CDR3 contains 18 residues. Per germline, CDR1 MGHRA and CDR2 YSYEKL. CDR3 protein: CASSQGAPWQLGTDTQYF. CDR3 DNA: TGCGCCAGCAGCCAAGGGGCCCCTTGGCAGCTGGGCACAGATACGCAGTATTTT.

Ten or more counts support this clone. The same CDR3 also results from other DNA sequences found in this sample. The chain combines TRBV6-1 with TRBJ2-5, with TRBD2 matching 14 bases. Germline V lookup: CDR1 MNHNS, CDR2 SASEGT. V lost 6 bases and J lost 4; bases outside the gene matches: 10. The CDR3 has 17 residues. Written as DNA, the CDR3 is TGTGCCAGCAGGCGGACTAGCGGGAGGACGGCGGGAGAGACCCAGTACTTC. This translates into CASRRTSGRTAGETQYF.

This clone appeared a few times. The chain is built from TRBV27 and TRBJ2-7; D possibly corresponds to TRBD1 (5 bases). The CDR3 is 15 residues long. V dropped 5 bases and J dropped 4 bases, with 18 bases sitting between them. Germline loops: CDR1 MNHEY, CDR2 SMNVEV (reference sequence). CDR3 residues: CASSLRAVGPYEQYF. The CDR3 DNA reads TGTGCCAGCAGTCTTAGGGCCGTGGGGCCATACGAGCAGTACTTC.

This clone was seen repeatedly, ten times or more. V is TRBV9 and J is TRBJ1-2; 8 bases line up with TRBD1. Germline lookup yields CDR1 SGDLS and CDR2 YYNGEE. Trimming cost V 3 bases and J 2 bases; bases outside gene matches: 6. The CDR3 loop spans 15 amino acids. As DNA, the CDR3 is TGTGCCAGCAGCGCTCCGACAGGGGCAAACTATGGCTACACCTTC. Encoded protein: CASSAPTGANYGYTF.

This clone has a count of ten or more. The V and J genes are TRBV6-1 and TRBJ1-2; D may be TRBD1 (6 bases). CDR1 is MNHNS and CDR2 is SASEGT in the germline V gene. This CDR3 has 14 residues. V dropped 2 bases and J dropped 4 bases, with 11 bases sitting between them. CDR3 sequence (DNA): TGTGCCAGCAGTGAAAGGGGGGAAGTCTATGGCTACACCTTC. The encoded protein is CASSERGEVYGYTF.

V gene TRBV5-1 combines with J gene TRBJ2-7; 7 nucleotides line up with TRBD1. The CDR3 runs to 15 residues. The junction had 9 bases not matched to a gene; V was cut back by 6 bases and J by 0 bases. Germline assignment: CDR1 SGHRS and CDR2 YFSETQ. The CDR3 region is CASTPTGLYSYEQYF. CDR3 in DNA: TGCGCCAGCACCCCGACAGGGCTCTACTCCTACGAGCAGTACTTC.

The genes are TRBV7-2 and TRBJ2-7; no firm D call. V lost 1 base, J lost 4 bases, and 11 bases lay in between. The CDR3 spans 14 residues. The germline V gene has CDR1 SGHTA and CDR2 FQGNSA. This CDR3 reads CASSLDPGFYEQYF. For the CDR3, the DNA is TGTGCCAGCAGCTTAGATCCAGGATTTTACGAGCAGTACTTC.

This clone is medium-sized by share. The chain recombines TRBV2 with TRBJ2-1; D remains unclear. Trimming took off 7 bases at V and 5 bases at J, with 15 bases between the two ends. CDR1 is SNHLY, CDR2 FYNNEI, per germline. The CDR3 spans 14 residues. The CDR3 sequence: CASTTDKPNNEQFF. The CDR3 DNA follows: TGTGCCAGCACCACAGATAAACCGAACAATGAGCAGTTCTTC.

Judged by abundance, this clone is medium-sized. The same CDR3 also results from other DNA sequences found in this sample. The chain uses TRBV7-9 and TRBJ1-2, with 8 bases fitting TRBD1. The CDR3 totals 12 residues. V was clipped by 4 bases and J by 8 bases; unmatched bases: 3. In germline, CDR1 is SEHNR, CDR2 FQNEAQ (reference sequence). As DNA, the CDR3 is TGTGCCAGCAGCTCAACAGGGGGGGGCTACACCTTC. Its translation: CASSSTGGGYTF.

The chain recombines TRBV19 with TRBJ1-5; TRBD1 is a possible D gene (5 bases). Germline lookup yields CDR1 LNHDA and CDR2 SQIVND (reference sequence). Trimming pared 9 bases from V and 9 bases from J, leaving 18 bases between. The CDR3 is made up of 13 amino acids. The CDR3 DNA follows: TGTGCCAGCTCCCATGGGACGTCTGGGCCCCAGCATTTT. Its translation is CASSHGTSGPQHF.

This clone was detected many times. The J gene is TRBJ2-3, the V gene TRBV20-1; the D gene is possibly TRBD1 (6 bases). V dropped 6 bases and J dropped 0 bases, with 10 bases sitting between them. This CDR3 has 13 amino acids. From germline, CDR1 is DFQATT and CDR2 SNEGSKA (reference sequence). The CDR3 DNA reads TGCAGTGCGCACAGGGCTAGCACAGATACGCAGTATTTT. This encodes CSAHRASTDTQYF.

This chain uses TRBV4-1 with TRBJ2-7; TRBD2 matches 13 bases. Trimming took 4 bases from V and 4 from J; bases not matched to a gene: 10. This CDR3 spans 17 amino acids. The germline gives CDR1 MGHRA, CDR2 YSYEKL. The CDR3, as DNA: TGCGCCAGCAGCCGAGAAGTCCTGGGACTAGCGGGATACGAGCAGTACTTC. As protein: CASSREVLGLAGYEQYF.

This clone was counted between two and nine times. Other DNA variants within this sample encode the same CDR3. The chain employs TRBV5-6 and TRBJ1-1; possible D gene TRBD1, 5 bases. CDR1 and CDR2 (germline): SGHDT, YYEEEE. The V end was cut by 2 bases, the J end by 11 bases, with 16 bases between. The length of the CDR3 is 13 residues. The CDR3 here is CASSFGTGRWAFF. CDR3 coding DNA: TGTGCCAGCAGCTTCGGTACAGGACGCTGGGCTTTCTTT.

The V call is TRBV2, the J call TRBJ2-3; D call uncertain. The CDR3 loop spans 14 amino acids. The V gene's germline CDR1 is SNHLY and CDR2 FYNNEI. Between the trimmed V and J ends, which lost 2 bases and 12 bases, there was a span of 18 bases. CDR3 nucleotides: TGTGCCAGCAGTGAACGGCCAGGCGAAGAGACCCAGTATTTT. This codes for CASSERPGEETQYF.

This clone showed up many times. J is TRBJ2-1 and V is TRBV11-3, with TRBD2 as a possible D gene (6 bases). The CDR3 loop spans 16 amino acids. The V gene's germline CDR1 is SGHNT and CDR2 YENEEA. V dropped 5 bases and J dropped 3 bases, with 17 bases sitting between them. This CDR3 is CASSAGPALGYNEQFF. CDR3 coding DNA: TGTGCCAGCAGCGCGGGACCAGCGCTTGGCTACAATGAGCAGTTCTTC.

This clone is judged medium-sized. The chain links TRBV6-2 or TRBV6-3 to TRBJ1-1, with D perhaps matching TRBD1 (6 bases). The CDR3 consists of 13 residues. Looked up from germline, CDR1 is MNHEY and CDR2 is SVGEGT. Trimming took 6 bases from V and 4 from J, leaving 12 bases between them. The CDR3 region has the DNA TGTGCCAGCAGACACGGACAGAGCACTGAAGCTTTCTTT. Its translation is CASRHGQSTEAFF.

The chain has TRBV15 and TRBJ1-2; 7 bases fit TRBD1. Germline V gene sequence: CDR1 LNHNV, CDR2 YYDKDF (reference sequence). The J segment lost 5 bases and the V segment lost 3 bases, leaving 12 bases of the junction unmatched. This CDR3 region has 16 residues. The chain's CDR3 is CATSSPDRAEEYGYTF. The CDR3 DNA follows: TGTGCCACCAGCAGTCCAGACAGGGCAGAAGAATATGGCTACACCTTC.

This sequence joins TRBV9 and TRBJ2-7; the match to TRBD2 covers 10 bases. The CDR3 has 16 residues. Germline V gives CDR1 SGDLS, CDR2 YYNGEE. V was clipped by 4 bases and J by 5 bases; unmatched bases: 12. CDR3 nucleotides: TGTGCCAGCAGCTCGGGACTAGTTACTAGCGGGGACGAGCAGTACTTC. Protein product: CASSSGLVTSGDEQYF.

In this sample, this clone turned up a few times. CDR3 residues: CASSLPGTRKFF. CDR3 nucleotide sequence: TGTGCCAGCAGTTTGCCAGGGACTAGAAAGTTCTTC. The J gene is TRBJ2-1, the V gene TRBV28; 8 positions agree with TRBD2. Germline V lookup: CDR1 MDHEN, CDR2 SYDVKM. With V trimmed by 3 bases and J by 14 bases, 6 bases remained unmatched. The CDR3 has 12 residues.

This clone showed up many times. The chain recombines TRBV4-1 with TRBJ2-2; 12 bases match TRBD2. The CDR3 runs 19 residues. The germline gives CDR1 MGHRA, CDR2 YSYEKL. The ends lost 3 bases at V and 5 bases at J; junction bases unmatched: 13. CDR3 nucleotides: TGCGCCAGCAGCCATCACGGACTAGCGGGATTAACAGGGACCGGGGAGCTGTTTTTT. As protein: CASSHHGLAGLTGTGELFF.

This clone appeared many times. The chain has TRBV19 and TRBJ2-1, with D perhaps assigned TRBD1 or TRBD2 (5 bases each). The germline CDR1 and CDR2 sequences are LNHDA and SQIVND (reference sequence). This CDR3 is built from 17 residues. Trimming stripped 5 bases from V and 0 bases from J, with 17 bases between. CDR3 sequence reads: CASSGTRDVSSYNEQFF. Written as DNA, the CDR3 is TGTGCCAGTAGTGGAACCCGGGACGTGAGCTCCTACAATGAGCAGTTCTTC.